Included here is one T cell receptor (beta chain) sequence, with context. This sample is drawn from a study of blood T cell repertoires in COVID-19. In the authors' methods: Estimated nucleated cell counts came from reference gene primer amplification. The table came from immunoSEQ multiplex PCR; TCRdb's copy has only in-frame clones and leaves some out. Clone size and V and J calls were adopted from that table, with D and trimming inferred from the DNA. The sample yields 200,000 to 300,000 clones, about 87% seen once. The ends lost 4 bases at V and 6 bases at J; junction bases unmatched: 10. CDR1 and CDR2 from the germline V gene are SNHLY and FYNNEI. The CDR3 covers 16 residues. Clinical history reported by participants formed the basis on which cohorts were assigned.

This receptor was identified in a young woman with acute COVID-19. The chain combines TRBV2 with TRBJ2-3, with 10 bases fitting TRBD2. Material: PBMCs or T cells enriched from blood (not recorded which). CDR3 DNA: TGTGCCAGCAGTGGAGACCCAGCGGGGGGGAGGGATACGCAGTATTTT. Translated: CASSGDPAGGRDTQYF.